This T cell receptor beta chain was sequenced during a study of Ad26.COV2.S vaccination and SARS-CoV-2 variants. Study context: The Ad26.COV2.S arm of the COV1001 trial was where the donor was placed. General observations from the study: Spike-specific CD8+ and CD4+ T cell responses reportedly showed substantial breadth after vaccination.

About this clone: Its target is unknown.

This sample's treatment: 19 received Ad26.COV2.S at low or high dose, single or two shots; five or six received placebo; per-sample allocation not given. After the first vaccine or placebo injection, samples were drawn on day 63. Generated by immunoSEQ multiplex PCR, the TCRdb table keeps only in-frame clones and is missing some. This table holds some 420,000 clones, more than 75% found once. CDR1 and CDR2 (germline): MDHEN, SYDVKM. The CDR3 covers 13 residues. V lost 6 bases to trimming and J lost 3 bases, with 9 bases between them. The source of this sequence is a person aged 18 to 59 who received the Ad26.COV2.S COVID-19 vaccine or a placebo. The V and J genes are TRBV28 and TRBJ1-5; D uncertain. The source was peripheral blood, collected in a trial of Ad26.COV2.S vaccine versus placebo. The CDR3 spells CASSQNPNQPQHF. As DNA, the CDR3 is TGTGCCAGCAGCCAAAACCCCAATCAGCCCCAGCATTTT. The entire variable domain, with the rest obtained from reference TRBV28 and TRBJ1-5, is as follows: DVKVTQSSRYLVKRTGEKVFLECVQDMDHENMFWYRQDPGLGLRLIYFSYDVKMKEKGDIPEGYSVSREKKERFSLILESASTNQTSMYLCASSQNPNQPQHFGDGTRLSIL.